The next 19 T cell receptor beta chains were all read from a single sample in a study of blood T cell repertoires in COVID-19. The table came from immunoSEQ multiplex PCR; TCRdb's copy has only in-frame clones and leaves some out. The table records about 51,000 clones, 86% of them present only once. Material for sequencing was peripheral blood. The receptors stem from a man aged 55 to 70 with acute or convalescent COVID-19.

The chain joins TRBV15 to TRBJ1-5; D is possibly TRBD1 (6 bases). Between the trimmed V and J ends, which lost 0 bases and 4 bases, there was a span of 13 bases. In germline, CDR1 is LNHNV, CDR2 YYDKDF (reference sequence). The CDR3 is 16 amino acids. CDR3 in DNA: TGTGCCACCAGCAGAGATGGGGGAGACAGGAATCAGCCCCAGCATTTT. It is translated as CATSRDGGDRNQPQHF.

The sample holds one count of this clone. The rearrangement joins TRBV7-9 to TRBJ2-7, with TRBD1 matching 8 bases. V lost 2 bases to trimming and J lost 2 bases; unmatched junction nucleotides: 2. Germline V gene data show CDR1 as SEHNR and CDR2 as FQNEAQ (reference sequence). This CDR3 is built from 14 residues. CDR3 loop: CASSLRTGPYEQYF. The CDR3 nucleotides are TGTGCCAGCAGCTTACGGACAGGGCCCTACGAGCAGTACTTC.

The chain couples TRBV19 to TRBJ2-1; TRBD1 matches 9 bases. Germline V lookup: CDR1 LNHDA, CDR2 SQIVND (reference sequence). J lost 0 bases, V lost 9 bases, and 12 bases had no gene match. This CDR3 is built from 17 residues. The CDR3 region has the DNA TGTGCCAGCACAAGACAGGGGGTAGGTTACTCCTACAATGAGCAGTTCTTC. It translates to CASTRQGVGYSYNEQFF.

The J gene is TRBJ2-7, the V gene TRBV11-1; 13 nucleotides line up with TRBD2. V was pared by 2 bases and J by 6 bases, with 4 bases of the junction left unmatched. The CDR3 length is 15 residues. Looked up from germline, CDR1 is SGHAT and CDR2 is FQDESV (reference sequence). This CDR3 reads CASSLTSGRAAEQYF. The CDR3 region has the DNA TGTGCCAGCAGCTTAACTAGCGGGAGGGCCGCCGAGCAGTACTTC.

The V gene is TRBV15, the J gene TRBJ2-7, with 10 bases matching TRBD2. V shed 3 bases, J shed 7 bases, and the junction held 9 bases outside the gene matches. The germline CDR1 and CDR2 sequences are LNHNV and YYDKDF (reference sequence). The CDR3 totals 15 residues. CDR3 DNA: TGTGCCACCAGCAGTAGGACTAGCGGAACCCCAGAGCAGTACTTC. Protein: CATSSRTSGTPEQYF.

This clone was recorded only once. V and J are TRBV11-2 and TRBJ2-7; 9 bases are shared with TRBD2. Germline trimming cut 5 bases from V and 3 bases from J; bases unmatched to any gene: 11. This CDR3 spans 16 amino acids. Germline CDR1 SGHAT, CDR2 FQNNGV. CDR3 loop: CASSNAGTSRNYEQYF. DNA of the CDR3: TGTGCCAGCAGCAACGCCGGGACTAGCCGGAACTACGAGCAGTACTTC. Together with reference TRBV11-2 and TRBJ2-7, the CDR3 gives the full variable domain: EAGVAQSPRYKIIEKRQSVAFWCNPISGHATLYWYQQILGQGPKLLIQFQNNGVVDDSQLPKDRFSAERLKGVDSTLKIQPAKLEDSAVYLCASSNAGTSRNYEQYFGPGTRLTVT.

The J gene is TRBJ2-2, the V gene TRBV11-1, with 7 bases identical to TRBD2. J lost 6 bases, V lost 2 bases, and 3 bases had no gene match. CDR3 length equals 14 residues. Looked up from germline, CDR1 is SGHAT and CDR2 is FQDESV (reference sequence). The chain's CDR3 is CASSLSGGSGELFF. The DNA of the CDR3 is TGTGCCAGCAGCTTATCGGGGGGATCCGGGGAGCTGTTTTTT.

The J gene is TRBJ2-5, the V gene TRBV27; 11 bases are shared with TRBD1. V dropped 5 bases and J dropped 5; count of bases not matched to a gene: 4. The germline V gene has CDR1 MNHEY and CDR2 SMNVEV (reference sequence). CDR3 length equals 14 residues. In nucleotides, the CDR3 is TGTGCCAGCAGTATAGGGACAGGGGGGGAGACCCAGTACTTC. This sequence encodes CASSIGTGGETQYF.

This chain connects TRBV9 to TRBJ1-2; 10 nucleotides line up with TRBD1. The CDR3 covers 15 residues. From germline, CDR1 is SGDLS and CDR2 YYNGEE. V lost 3 bases and J lost 4; bases outside the gene matches: 6. The CDR3 is CASSATGQGGYGYTF. In DNA form, the CDR3 reads TGTGCCAGCAGCGCGACCGGACAGGGGGGCTATGGCTACACCTTC.

J is TRBJ1-2 and V is TRBV3-1 (or the pseudogene TRBV3-2); D is undetermined. CDR3 length equals 13 residues. Germline V lookup: CDR1 LGHDT, CDR2 YNNKEL (reference sequence). The V gene lost 2 bases and the J gene lost 4 bases, with 8 bases spanning the gap. The DNA for the CDR3 is TGTGCCAGCAGCCAAACGGCAGGCTATGGCTACACCTTC. Protein product: CASSQTAGYGYTF.

This clone is a singleton in its sample. The chain carries TRBV5-1 and TRBJ1-1, with 8 positions matching TRBD1. V lost 5 bases and J lost 1; bases outside the gene matches: 10. Germline V lookup: CDR1 SGHRS, CDR2 YFSETQ. This CDR3 is built from 16 residues. The CDR3 loop reads CASSPDRGLWNTEAFF. For the CDR3, the DNA is TGCGCCAGCAGTCCAGACAGGGGACTTTGGAACACTGAAGCTTTCTTT.

V usage is TRBV11-2 and J usage is TRBJ2-1, with 7 bases aligning to TRBD1. Germline CDR1 and CDR2: SGHAT and FQNNGV. Trimming removed 5 bases from V and 8 bases from J; junction bases left unmatched: 12. CDR3 length: 15 amino acids. The CDR3 DNA is TGTGCCAGCAGCCGACAGGGTCGGCCGCGGGATGAGCAGTTCTTC. Encoded protein: CASSRQGRPRDEQFF.

The J gene is TRBJ1-1, the V gene TRBV12-3 or TRBV12-4; the D gene is possibly TRBD1 (5 bases). This CDR3 spans 13 amino acids. The V end was cut by 5 bases, the J end by 0 bases, with 7 bases between. The CDR3 loop is CASSTTVNTEAFF. The CDR3 coding sequence is TGTGCCAGCAGTACGACAGTGAACACTGAAGCTTTCTTT.

This clone was picked up one time. V and J are TRBV3-1 (or the pseudogene TRBV3-2) and TRBJ2-5, with 11 nucleotides matching TRBD2. Germline CDR1 is LGHDT and CDR2 is YNNKEL (reference sequence). V lost 1 base to trimming and J lost 5 bases; unmatched junction nucleotides: 12. The CDR3 covers 18 residues. The CDR3 DNA reads TGTGCCAGCAGCCAAGGGATAGCGGGAGGGCTAGTTGTGGAGACCCAGTACTTC. Residues: CASSQGIAGGLVVETQYF.

The rearrangement links TRBV7-3 to TRBJ2-3, with a tentative D call TRBD2 (7 bases). Trimming stripped 4 bases from V and 4 bases from J, with 21 bases between. Germline V gives CDR1 SGHTA, CDR2 FQGTGA. CDR3 size: 17 residues. CDR3 amino acids: CASSWGASGKLADTQYF. In nucleotides, the CDR3 is TGTGCCAGCAGCTGGGGGGCTAGCGGAAAGTTAGCAGATACGCAGTATTTT.

The V and J genes are TRBV6-5 and TRBJ1-2; possibly TRBD1 for D (6 bases). Germline V gives CDR1 MNHEY, CDR2 SVGAGI. V lost 4 bases and J 4 bases, leaving 10 bases between the germline ends. This CDR3 is 13 amino acids long. CDR3 protein: CASSFRGFYGYTF. The CDR3 region has the DNA TGTGCCAGCAGTTTCAGGGGCTTCTATGGCTACACCTTC.

In its sample, this clone was seen a few times. The CDR3 DNA reads as TGCAGCGTTGAACTGAATAGGAACACTGAAGCTTTCTTT. It is translated as CSVELNRNTEAFF. V usage is TRBV29-1 and J usage is TRBJ1-1; no definite D call. The CDR3 runs to 13 residues. V was trimmed by 2 bases and J by 1 base, leaving 8 bases between them. Germline-derived CDR1 and CDR2 are SQVTM and ANQGSEA.

This clone was seen once. V and J are TRBV9 and TRBJ2-1; 10 bases line up with TRBD1. CDR1 is SGDLS, CDR2 YYNGEE, per germline. Germline trimming cut 0 bases from V and 2 bases from J; bases unmatched to any gene: 14. The length of the CDR3 is 20 residues. CDR3 region: CASSVDSGDRGHRAYNEQFF. The CDR3 bases are TGTGCCAGCAGCGTAGATTCAGGGGACAGGGGACATAGAGCCTACAATGAGCAGTTCTTC.

The rearrangement uses TRBV5-6 and TRBJ2-1; D remains ambiguous. The CDR3 extends over 12 amino acids. Trimming shortened V by 2 bases and J by 8 bases, and 8 bases separated the two germline ends. Germline V gene lookup returns CDR1 SGHDT and CDR2 YYEEEE. For the CDR3, the DNA is TGTGCCAGCAGCTTAAGTAGATATGAGCAGTTCTTC. This codes for CASSLSRYEQFF. Using reference TRBV5-6 and TRBJ2-1 for the parts outside the CDR3, the full variable domain is DAGVTQSPTHLIKTRGQQVTLRCSPKSGHDTVSWYQQALGQGPQFIFQYYEEEERQRGNFPDRFSGHQFPNYSSELNVNALLLGDSALYLCASSLSRYEQFFGPGTRLTVL.